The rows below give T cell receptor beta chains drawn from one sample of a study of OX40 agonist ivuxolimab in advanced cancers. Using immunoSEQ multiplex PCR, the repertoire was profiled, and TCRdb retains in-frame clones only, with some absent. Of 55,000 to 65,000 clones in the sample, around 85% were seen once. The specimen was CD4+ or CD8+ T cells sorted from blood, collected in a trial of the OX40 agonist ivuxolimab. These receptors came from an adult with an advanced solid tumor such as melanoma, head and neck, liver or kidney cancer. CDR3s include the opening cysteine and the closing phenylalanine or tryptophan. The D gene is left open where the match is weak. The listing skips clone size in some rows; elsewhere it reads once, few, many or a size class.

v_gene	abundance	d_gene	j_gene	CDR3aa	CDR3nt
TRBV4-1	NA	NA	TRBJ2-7	CASSQEPFYEQYF	TGCGCCAGCAGCCAAGAACCATTCTACGAGCAGTACTTC
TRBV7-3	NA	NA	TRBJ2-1	CASSSGGLSYNEQFF	TGTGCCAGCAGCTCGGGCGGGCTATCCTACAATGAGCAGTTCTTC
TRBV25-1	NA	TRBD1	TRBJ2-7	CASSATGGEQYF	TGTGCCAGCAGTGCCACAGGGGGCGAGCAGTACTTC
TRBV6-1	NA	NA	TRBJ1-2	CASNPGLRGYTF	TGTGCCAGCAATCCGGGCTTGAGGGGCTACACCTTC
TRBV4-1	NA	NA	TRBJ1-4	CASSQAGLGGVDEKLFF	TGCGCCAGCAGCCAAGCGGGCCTGGGGGGAGTCGATGAAAAACTGTTTTTT
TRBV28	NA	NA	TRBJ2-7	CASRSRVSYEQYF	TGTGCCAGCAGATCCAGGGTTTCCTACGAGCAGTACTTC
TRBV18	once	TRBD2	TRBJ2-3	CASSPKASGSLADTQYF	TGTGCCAGCTCACCAAAGGCTAGCGGGAGTCTGGCAGATACGCAGTATTTT
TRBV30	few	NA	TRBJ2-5	CAWNRPGRLAQYF	TGTGCCTGGAACCGTCCGGGTAGGCTTGCCCAGTACTTC
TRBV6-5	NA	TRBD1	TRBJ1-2	CASSRDREVKHGYTF	TGTGCCAGCAGCCGGGACAGGGAGGTTAAGCATGGCTACACCTTC
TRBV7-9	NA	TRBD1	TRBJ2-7	CASSLGQGTNEGYEQYF	TGTGCCAGCAGCTTGGGACAGGGCACTAACGAAGGCTACGAGCAGTACTTC
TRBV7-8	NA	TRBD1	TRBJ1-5	CASSLGQGVNQPQHF	TGTGCCAGCAGTCTTGGACAGGGGGTAAATCAGCCCCAGCATTTT
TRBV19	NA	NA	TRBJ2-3	CASSSLSTVSDTQYF	TGTGCCAGTAGTTCCCTCTCGACAGTATCAGATACGCAGTATTTT
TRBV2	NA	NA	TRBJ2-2	CASRADSPRELFF	TGTGCCAGCAGAGCGGACAGCCCGAGAGAGCTGTTTTTT
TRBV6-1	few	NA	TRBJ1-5	CASSERGGTNQPQHF	TGTGCCAGCAGTGAACGAGGGGGAACCAATCAGCCCCAGCATTTT
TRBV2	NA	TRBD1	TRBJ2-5	CASRSGGETQYF	TGTGCCAGCCGATCAGGGGGAGAGACCCAGTACTTC
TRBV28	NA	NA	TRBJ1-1	CASSSPTGGGAFF	TGTGCCAGCAGTTCACCCACCGGGGGGGGCGCTTTCTTT
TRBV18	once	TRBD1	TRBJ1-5	CASSRGTADQPQHF	TGTGCCAGCTCACGAGGGACAGCCGATCAGCCCCAGCATTTT
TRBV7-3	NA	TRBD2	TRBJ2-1	CASSPLSGTSGQYNEQFF	TGTGCCAGCAGCCCCCTCAGCGGGACTAGCGGCCAGTACAATGAGCAGTTCTTC
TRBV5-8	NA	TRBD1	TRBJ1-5	CASSLEGARNQPQHF	TGTGCCAGCAGCTTGGAGGGGGCGCGCAATCAGCCCCAGCATTTT
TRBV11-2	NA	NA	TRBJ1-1	CASSPPSGRHTEAFF	TGTGCCAGCAGCCCCCCGTCAGGGCGGCACACTGAAGCTTTCTTT
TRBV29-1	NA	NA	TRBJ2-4	CSVTPGTLGNIQYF	TGCAGCGTCACCCCCGGGACATTGGGAAACATTCAGTACTTC
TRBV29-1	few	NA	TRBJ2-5	CSVDGQANQETQYF	TGCAGCGTTGATGGGCAGGCTAACCAAGAGACCCAGTACTTC
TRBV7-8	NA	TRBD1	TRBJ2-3	CASSLAGTGIADTQYF	TGTGCCAGCAGCTTAGCTGGGACAGGGATCGCAGATACGCAGTATTTT
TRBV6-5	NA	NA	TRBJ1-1	CASSYSMGASTEAFF	TGTGCCAGCAGTTACTCGATGGGGGCCAGCACTGAAGCTTTCTTT
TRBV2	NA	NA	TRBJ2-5	CASRLDTETQYF	TGTGCCAGCAGGCTGGACACCGAGACCCAGTACTTC
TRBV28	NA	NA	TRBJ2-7	CASGRGVSYEQYF	TGTGCCAGCGGGAGGGGGGTTTCCTACGAGCAGTACTTC
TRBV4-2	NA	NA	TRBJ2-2	CASSPSRANTGELFF	TGTGCCAGCAGCCCGAGCAGGGCGAACACCGGGGAGCTGTTTTTT
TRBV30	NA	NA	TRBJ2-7	CAWSLGYTNEQYF	TGTGCCTGGAGTTTGGGATACACTAACGAGCAGTACTTC
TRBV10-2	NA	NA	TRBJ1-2	CASSVALGGALYGYTF	TGCGCCAGCAGTGTGGCTTTGGGGGGGGCCCTTTATGGCTACACCTTC
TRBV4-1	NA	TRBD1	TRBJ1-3	CASSQTGTGTLLEDTIYF	TGCGCCAGCAGCCAAACCGGGACAGGTACTCTTCTGGAAGACACCATATATTTT
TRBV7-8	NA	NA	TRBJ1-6	CASSFSRRREPYNSPLHF	TGTGCCAGCAGCTTTTCGCGACGGCGGGAACCCTATAATTCACCCCTCCACTTT
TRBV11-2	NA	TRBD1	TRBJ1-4	CASSLSGGDEKLFF	TGTGCCAGCAGCTTATCAGGGGGGGATGAAAAACTGTTTTTT
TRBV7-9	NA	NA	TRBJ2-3	CASSPPTSTDTQYF	TGTGCCAGCAGCCCTCCTACCAGCACAGATACGCAGTATTTT
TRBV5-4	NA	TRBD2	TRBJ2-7	CASSLRRQSVSGRPPGYF	TGTGCCAGCAGCTTGCGTCGACAGTCGGTTAGCGGGAGGCCACCGGGGTACTTC
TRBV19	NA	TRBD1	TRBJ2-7	CASSERQGYEQYF	TGTGCCAGTAGTGAAAGACAGGGCTACGAGCAGTACTTC
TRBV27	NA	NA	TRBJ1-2	CASSSGQFGYGYTF	TGTGCCAGCAGTTCTGGACAGTTTGGCTATGGCTACACCTTC
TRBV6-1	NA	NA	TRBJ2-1	CASSDRLNEQFF	TGTGCCAGCAGTGATAGGTTGAATGAGCAGTTCTTC